This T cell receptor beta chain is drawn from a study of blood T cell repertoires in COVID-19. Study overall: From the United States, Italy and Spain came samples of acute and convalescent COVID-19. From T cells, B-cell-depleted T cells, or PBMCs came the material, which was cDNA or gDNA.

Per the study methods: The authors estimated nucleated cell counts from reference gene primer amplification. Profiled with immunoSEQ multiplex PCR; TCRdb holds only in-frame clones, not every one. V and J calls and clone size are copied from that table; D and trimming were computed from the DNA. The sample consists of some 43,000 clones, over 75% of them appearing once. The sequence came from a woman between 55 and 75 years old with acute or convalescent COVID-19. Sample: peripheral blood.

DNA for the CDR3: TGTGCCAGCAGTCCCGGGACAGGGTCATTCTCCTACAATGAGCAGTTCTTC. Translating it yields CASSPGTGSFSYNEQFF. This chain connects TRBV5-4 to TRBJ2-1; 9 positions agree with TRBD1. J was trimmed by 0 bases and V by 5 bases; bases with no gene match: 9. Germline assignment: CDR1 SGHNT and CDR2 YYREEE (reference sequence). This CDR3 comprises 17 residues.